The source of this T cell receptor beta chain is a study of coeliac disease. Regarding the study as a whole: Intraepithelial and lamina propria fractions were not highly pure. Lower clonality than controls marked TRB and TRG repertoires from active celiac intraepithelial and lamina propria samples.

TCRdb's table, derived via immunoSEQ multiplex PCR, lists solely in-frame clones and lacks some. Of a few thousand clones listed, 50% to 65% are singletons. A remark on this clone: The antigen is undetermined.

V lost 7 bases and J 0 bases, leaving 15 bases between the germline ends. This CDR3 is built from 15 residues. The V gene's germline CDR1 is SQVTM and CDR2 ANQGSEA. This sequence joins TRBV29-1 and TRBJ2-2; D is uncertain. Sequenced input: intraepithelial lymphocytes from the gut. This receptor was obtained from a human donor with active celiac disease. CDR3: CSAVLGFANTGELFF. CDR3 sequence (DNA): TGCAGCGCTGTCCTAGGTTTCGCGAACACCGGGGAGCTGTTTTTT.